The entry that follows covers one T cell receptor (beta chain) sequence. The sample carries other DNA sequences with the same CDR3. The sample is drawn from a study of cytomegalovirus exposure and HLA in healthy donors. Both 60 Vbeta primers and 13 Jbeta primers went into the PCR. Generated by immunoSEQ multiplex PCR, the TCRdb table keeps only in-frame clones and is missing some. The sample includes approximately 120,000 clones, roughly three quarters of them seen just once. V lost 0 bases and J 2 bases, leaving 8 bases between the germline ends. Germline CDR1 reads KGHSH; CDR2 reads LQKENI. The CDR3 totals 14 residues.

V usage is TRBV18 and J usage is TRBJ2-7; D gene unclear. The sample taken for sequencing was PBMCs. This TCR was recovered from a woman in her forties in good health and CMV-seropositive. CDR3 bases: TGTGCCAGCTCACCACCGGCAGGTCCCTACGAGCAGTACTTC. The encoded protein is CASSPPAGPYEQYF.